This entry describes one T cell receptor beta chain. Its antigen remains unknown. This sample is drawn from a study of T-cell reconstitution after alpha-beta-depleted transplantation in children. Preparing the TCRbeta library involved the use of unique molecular identifiers. TCRdb re-analysed the PCR reads in MiXCR, keeping a single row per CDR3 protein. Of about a million distinct CDR3 sequences in the sample, under 30% were seen once. Study findings and constraints: Alpha-beta T cells present about two months after transplant were reported to originate from several hundred expanded graft clones. The study traced high day-60 TCRbeta diversity in some patients to surviving recipient T cells and thymic progenitors.

The length of the CDR3 is 12 residues. The V gene's germline CDR1 is DFQATT and CDR2 SNEGSKA (reference sequence). V gave up 0 bases and J gave up 10 bases, with 10 bases separating them. The receptor was derived from a boy in the first two years of life who had a stem cell transplant for SCID, so the T cells may come from the graft donor. The chain combines TRBV20-1 with TRBJ2-1; no firm D call. The material was PBMCs, mostly from graft donor cells, obtained 360 days after TCRalphabeta/CD19-depleted stem cell transplant. Here the CDR3 reads CSARDRLSEQFF. The CDR3 region has the DNA TGCAGTGCTAGAGATAGGCTCTCCGAGCAGTTCTTC.